Listed here are 29 T cell receptor beta chains from one sample, sequenced in a study of identical twins. Via MiXCR, TCRdb re-called the 5' RACE reads, giving one row per CDR3 protein. The sample lists about 490,000 distinct CDR3 sequences, roughly 15% occurring once. The sample also formed part of further work on yellow fever vaccine responses in identical twins.

Source material: CD4+ T cells sorted from blood. These receptors originate from a young woman in good health.

This clonotype came up a few times. The chain is built from TRBV7-2 and TRBJ1-2; tentatively, D is TRBD1 (6 bases). The CDR3 length is 14 residues. The germline V gene encodes CDR1 SGHTA and CDR2 FQGNSA. With 8 bases removed from V and 7 bases from J, the gap between germline ends came to 20 bases. CDR3 bases: TGTGCCAGCGCCTTGCCGGGGGCCTATGGTGGCTACACCTTC. Encoded protein: CASALPGAYGGYTF. Based on the CDR3 plus reference TRBV7-2 and TRBJ1-2, the full variable domain is GAGVSQSPSNKVTEKGKDVELRCDPISGHTALYWYRQSLGQGLEFLIYFQGNSAPDKSGLPSDRFSAERTGGSVSTLTIQRTQQEDSAVYLCASALPGAYGGYTFGSGTRLTVV.

This clonotype was counted only a few times. V and J are TRBV4-2 and TRBJ2-5; D gene uncertain. The CDR3 is 14 amino acids. CDR1 and CDR2 (germline): LGHNA, YNFKEQ. Trimming took off 0 bases at V and 5 bases at J, with 10 bases between the two ends. The CDR3, as DNA: TGTGCCAGCAGCCAAGATCCGACGGGCGAGACCCAGTACTTC. Translation: CASSQDPTGETQYF.

This clonotype was observed a few times. An end of the junction differs from the germline gene, which may be a read error. The rearrangement links TRBV20-1 to TRBJ2-3, with TRBD2 matching 10 bases. Germline V gene lookup returns CDR1 DFQATT and CDR2 SNEGSKA (reference sequence). The CDR3 spans 16 residues. CDR3 sequence: CCARDPSGRGTDTQYF. In nucleotides, the CDR3 is TGCTGTGCTAGAGATCCGAGCGGGAGGGGGACAGATACGCAGTATTTT.

This clonotype was detected a few times. The J gene is TRBJ2-2, the V gene TRBV19; D possibly corresponds to TRBD1 (5 bases). Germline V lookup: CDR1 LNHDA, CDR2 SQIVND (reference sequence). The CDR3 contains 16 residues. V was clipped by 3 bases and J by 1 base, with 12 bases between them. The CDR3 loop is CASSIYGQGNTGELFF. The CDR3 DNA follows: TGTGCCAGTAGTATTTACGGTCAGGGGAACACCGGGGAGCTGTTTTTT. Variable domain in full (rest from reference TRBV19 and TRBJ2-2): DGGITQSPKYLFRKEGQNVTLSCEQNLNHDAMYWYRQDPGQGLRLIYYSQIVNDFQKGDIAEGYSVSREKKESFPLTVTSAQKNPTAFYLCASSIYGQGNTGELFFGEGSRLTVL.

This clonotype was seen more than once but under ten times. The chain uses TRBV5-1 and TRBJ2-5, with 7 bases fitting TRBD1. CDR3 length equals 14 residues. Germline-derived CDR1 and CDR2 are SGHRS and YFSETQ. The V and J ends lost 5 bases and 2 bases, in that order; junction bases with no gene match: 6. CDR3 coding DNA: TGCGCCAGCAGACCTCCGGGACAGCAAGAGACCCAGTACTTC. Translating gives CASRPPGQQETQYF.

This clonotype was counted a few times. The CDR3 loop is CASSKETQYF. CDR3 nucleotide sequence: TGTGCCAGCAGTAAGGAGACCCAGTACTTC. V gene TRBV2 combines with J gene TRBJ2-5, with D hard to call. CDR3 length equals 10 residues. Germline values: CDR1 SNHLY, CDR2 FYNNEI. With 5 bases removed from V and 5 bases from J, the gap between germline ends came to 3 bases.

This clonotype appeared a few times. This sequence joins TRBV12-5 and TRBJ2-7; no clear D. CDR1 and CDR2 from the germline V gene are LGHNT and FRNRAP. V lost 4 bases to trimming and J lost 3 bases, with 4 bases between them. The CDR3 is made up of 11 amino acids. The CDR3 coding sequence is TGTGCTAGTGGTTCAGGCTACGAGCAGTACTTC. Its protein is CASGSGYEQYF. Drawing the rest from reference TRBV12-5 and TRBJ2-7, the complete variable domain is DARVTQTPRHKVTEMGQEVTMRCQPILGHNTVFWYRQTMMQGLELLAYFRNRAPLDDSGMPKDRFSAEMPDATLATLKIQPSEPRDSAVYFCASGSGYEQYFGPGTRLTVT.

This clonotype was recorded at least ten times. The chain carries TRBV7-6 and TRBJ2-1, with D possibly being TRBD1 (5 bases). The ends were cut back, 5 bases at V and 4 bases at J, with 9 bases in the middle. Germline assignment: CDR1 SGHVS and CDR2 FNYEAQ. This CDR3 comprises 13 residues. This chain's CDR3 is CASSLDIYNEQFF. CDR3 DNA sequence: TGTGCCAGCAGCCTGGACATATACAATGAGCAGTTCTTC.

CDR3 coding DNA: TGTGCCACCAGCAGACCCCTGGACAGGGGGTCCTACGAGCAGTACGTC. This gives the protein CATSRPLDRGSYEQYV. V and J are TRBV15 and TRBJ2-7, with 10 positions matching TRBD1. The CDR3 length is 16 residues. In germline, CDR1 is LNHNV, CDR2 YYDKDF (reference sequence). V was clipped by 2 bases and J by 1 base; unmatched bases: 5.

The genes are TRBV3-1 and TRBJ2-1; no clear D. The CDR3 spans 13 residues. V shed 1 base and J shed 5 bases, with 6 bases lying between them. The germline V gene encodes CDR1 LGHDT and CDR2 YNNKEL (reference sequence). CDR3 sequence reads: CASSQVVNNEQFF. The CDR3 DNA reads TGTGCCAGCAGCCAAGTGGTAAACAATGAGCAGTTCTTC.

V is TRBV10-3 and J is TRBJ1-4; no definite D call. Germline V gene sequence: CDR1 ENHRY, CDR2 SYGVKD. V dropped 0 bases and J dropped 11 bases, with 7 bases sitting between them. The CDR3 runs to 12 residues. The CDR3 DNA reads TGTGCCATCAGTGAGTCAGAGTATAAACTGTTTTTT. Its protein product is CAISESEYKLFF.

There are a few counts of this clonotype. The chain carries TRBV7-8 and TRBJ2-7; D unresolved. Deletions cut 0 bases from V and 4 bases from J, with 10 bases between. This CDR3 comprises 14 residues. Germline CDR1 and CDR2: SGHVS and FQNEAQ. CDR3 nucleotide sequence: TGTGCCAGCAGCTTAGCGAACGGCCTATACGAGCAGTACGTC. It codes for CASSLANGLYEQYV.

The chain couples TRBV12-3 or TRBV12-4 to TRBJ1-1; 7 bases map to TRBD1. CDR3 length: 14 residues. Unmatched junction bases numbered 3, after V lost 1 base and J lost 4 bases. This chain's CDR3 is CASSLEGASTEAFF. The CDR3 DNA reads TGTGCCAGCAGTTTAGAGGGGGCGAGCACTGAAGCTTTCTTT.

The chain's CDR3 is CASSSSSGAYNEQFF. In DNA, the CDR3 is TGTGCCAGCAGTTCCTCTAGCGGGGCCTACAATGAGCAGTTCTTC. The chain couples TRBV6-5 to TRBJ2-1; 9 bases align to TRBD2. J lost 2 bases, V lost 4 bases, and 3 bases had no gene match. Germline V gene data show CDR1 as MNHEY and CDR2 as SVGAGI. The CDR3 spans 15 residues.

This clonotype was picked up a small number of times. The chain uses TRBV20-1 and TRBJ1-1; 7 bases match TRBD1. With 6 bases clipped from V and 6 bases from J, the junction kept 13 bases outside the gene matches. Germline-derived CDR1 and CDR2 are DFQATT and SNEGSKA (reference sequence). CDR3 length equals 14 residues. The CDR3 sequence: CSAQTGEGDAEAFF. The CDR3 DNA is TGCAGTGCCCAAACAGGGGAGGGGGACGCTGAAGCTTTCTTT.

This clonotype was seen more than once but under ten times. This chain connects TRBV29-1 to TRBJ1-2, with a tentative D call TRBD1 (5 bases). Per the germline V gene, CDR1 is SQVTM and CDR2 is ANQGSEA. Trimming stripped 4 bases from V and 3 bases from J, with 9 bases between. This CDR3 has 12 residues. Here the CDR3 DNA reads TGCAGCGTTGTACTAGGGGACTATGGCTACACCTTC. As protein: CSVVLGDYGYTF.

The rearrangement links TRBV7-9 to TRBJ2-7, with D maybe TRBD1 (7 bases). This CDR3 has 13 residues. Germline assignment: CDR1 SEHNR and CDR2 FQNEAQ (reference sequence). Trimming took 5 bases from V and 7 from J, leaving 15 bases between them. The CDR3, as DNA: TGTGCCAGCAGCCCACGACAGGGAGGTGAGCAGTACGTC. As protein: CASSPRQGGEQYV.

In this sample, this clonotype turned up a few times. V gene TRBV12-5 combines with J gene TRBJ2-3; D is unclear. This CDR3 region has 12 residues. The V gene's germline CDR1 is LGHNT and CDR2 FRNRAP. The V end lost 2 bases, the J end lost 10 bases, and 10 bases lay between the germline ends. The CDR3 region is CASGLFPGPQYF. The CDR3 DNA reads TGTGCTAGTGGTTTGTTCCCCGGGCCGCAGTATTTT.

V is TRBV7-9 and J is TRBJ2-3; D remains unclear. This CDR3 comprises 14 residues. Germline V gene data show CDR1 as SEHNR and CDR2 as FQNEAQ (reference sequence). Deletions cut 8 bases from V and 0 bases from J, with 12 bases between. CDR3 DNA: TGTGCCAGCGGGGTCGCAGGTAGCACAGATACGCAGTATTTT. It yields the protein CASGVAGSTDTQYF.

This clonotype has more than one count but fewer than ten. The chain uses TRBV10-3 and TRBJ1-4, with D possibly matching TRBD1 (5 bases). CDR3 length: 14 residues. Germline V gene lookup returns CDR1 ENHRY and CDR2 SYGVKD. Trimming pared 3 bases from V and 8 bases from J, leaving 13 bases between. This CDR3 reads CAISDPGRREKLFF. The CDR3 DNA sequence: TGTGCCATCAGTGATCCGGGACGGAGGGAAAAACTGTTTTTT.

This clonotype showed up just once. This chain joins TRBV28 and TRBJ1-4, with D tentatively TRBD1 (5 bases). V shed 7 bases and J shed 8 bases, with 20 bases lying between them. This CDR3 comprises 15 residues. Germline V lookup: CDR1 MDHEN, CDR2 SYDVKM. The CDR3 loop is CASIPGAESTEKLFF. CDR3 bases: TGTGCCAGCATCCCCGGGGCAGAGTCAACCGAAAAACTGTTTTTT.

The chain employs TRBV6-2 or TRBV6-3 and TRBJ2-5, with 7 bases that match TRBD1. CDR1 is MNHEY and CDR2 is SVGEGT in the germline V gene. The CDR3 spans 15 residues. Unmatched junction bases numbered 6, after V lost 4 bases and J lost 1 base. CDR3 protein: CASSFARDSQETQYF. The CDR3 region has the DNA TGTGCCAGCAGTTTCGCGAGGGACAGCCAAGAGACCCAGTACTTC.

The chain recombines TRBV5-1 with TRBJ1-1; D is uncertain. Per germline, CDR1 SGHRS and CDR2 YFSETQ. Trimming shortened V by 4 bases and J by 5 bases, and 15 bases separated the two germline ends. This CDR3 region has 14 residues. CDR3 in amino acids: CASSRDGSFTEAFF. The DNA of the CDR3 is TGCGCCAGCAGCCGAGACGGGAGTTTTACTGAAGCTTTCTTT. Supplemented by reference TRBV5-1 and TRBJ1-1, the full variable domain reads KAGVTQTPRYLIKTRGQQVTLSCSPISGHRSVSWYQQTPGQGLQFLFEYFSETQRNKGNFPGRFSGRQFSNSRSEMNVSTLELGDSALYLCASSRDGSFTEAFFGQGTRLTVV.

This chain connects TRBV18 to TRBJ1-4, with a possible D match to TRBD1 (6 bases). The CDR3 contains 16 residues. Germline CDR1 and CDR2: KGHSH and LQKENI. V was shortened by 3 bases and J by 2 bases, with 13 bases between the two germline ends. The CDR3 is CASSPTTGLTNEKLFF. Here the CDR3 DNA reads TGTGCCAGCTCACCGACCACAGGGCTCACTAATGAAAAACTGTTTTTT.

V is TRBV12-3 or TRBV12-4 and J is TRBJ2-5; no firm D call. The length of the CDR3 is 14 residues. The ends were cut back, 4 bases at V and 3 bases at J, with 12 bases in the middle. CDR3 amino acids: CASSSSHRKETQYF. CDR3 DNA: TGTGCCAGCAGTTCATCCCACAGAAAAGAGACCCAGTACTTC.

V is TRBV7-3 and J is TRBJ2-3; D call uncertain. Germline CDR1 SGHTA, CDR2 FQGTGA. This CDR3 contains 15 residues. V was cut by 3 bases and J by 0 bases, with 10 bases left in between. The CDR3 reads CASSLGILSTDTQYF. As DNA, the CDR3 is TGTGCCAGCAGCTTGGGCATTCTCAGCACAGATACGCAGTATTTT. Together with reference TRBV7-3 and TRBJ2-3, the CDR3 gives the full variable domain: GAGVSQTPSNKVTEKGKYVELRCDPISGHTALYWYRQSLGQGPEFLIYFQGTGAADDSGLPNDRFFAVRPEGSVSTLKIQRTERGDSAVYLCASSLGILSTDTQYFGPGTRLTVL.

This clonotype was picked up a small number of times. V usage is TRBV3-1 and J usage is TRBJ2-1, with 10 bases aligning to TRBD2. From germline, CDR1 is LGHDT and CDR2 YNNKEL (reference sequence). The CDR3 consists of 13 residues. V shed 6 bases, J shed 8 bases, and the junction held 4 bases outside the gene matches. The CDR3 DNA is TGTGCCAGCAGGCCTAGCGGGAGCCATGAGCAGTTCTTC. Its translation: CASRPSGSHEQFF.

The chain carries TRBV27 and TRBJ2-2; 7 bases line up with TRBD2. The CDR3 has 16 amino acids. Germline CDR1 reads MNHEY; CDR2 reads SMNVEV (reference sequence). J was trimmed by 5 bases and V by 5 bases; bases with no gene match: 11. The CDR3 sequence: CASSDRGVIWTGELFF. CDR3 bases: TGTGCCAGCAGTGATCGGGGGGTGATCTGGACCGGGGAGCTGTTTTTT.

The chain couples TRBV7-9 to TRBJ2-7; D possibly uses TRBD1 or TRBD2 (5 bases each). The germline V gene encodes CDR1 SEHNR and CDR2 FQNEAQ (reference sequence). There are 17 residues in the CDR3. V was cut by 0 bases and J by 2 bases, with 17 bases left in between. In DNA form, the CDR3 reads TGTGCCAGCAGCTTAGCGGAGGCAGGGTTAGGGACCTACGAGCAGTACGTC. It specifies CASSLAEAGLGTYEQYV.